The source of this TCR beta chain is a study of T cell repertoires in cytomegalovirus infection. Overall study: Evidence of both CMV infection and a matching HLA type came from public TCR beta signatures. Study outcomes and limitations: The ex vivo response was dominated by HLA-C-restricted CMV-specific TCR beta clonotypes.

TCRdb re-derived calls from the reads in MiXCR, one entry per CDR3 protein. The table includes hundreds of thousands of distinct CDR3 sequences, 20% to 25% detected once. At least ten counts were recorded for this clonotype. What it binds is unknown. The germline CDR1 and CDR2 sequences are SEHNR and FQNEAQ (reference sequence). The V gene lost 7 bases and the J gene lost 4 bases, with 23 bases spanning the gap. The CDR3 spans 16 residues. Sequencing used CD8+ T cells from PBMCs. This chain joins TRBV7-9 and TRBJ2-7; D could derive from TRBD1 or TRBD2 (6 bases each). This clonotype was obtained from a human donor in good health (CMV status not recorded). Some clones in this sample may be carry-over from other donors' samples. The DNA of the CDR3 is TGTGCCAGCAATCAAATTAATCCGGGGGCGCGTTACGAGCAGTACTTC. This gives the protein CASNQINPGARYEQYF.